This T cell receptor (beta chain) was sequenced in a study of OX40 agonist ivuxolimab in advanced cancers. Concerning this clone itself: The junction shows a germline mismatch at one end, possibly a read error. Within the sample, other DNA sequences also encode this same CDR3.

The CDR3 totals 12 residues. Looked up from germline, CDR1 is SQVTM and CDR2 is ANQGSEA. Only in-frame clones appear in the TCRdb table, and some are missing; sequencing was by immunoSEQ multiplex PCR. The data hold roughly 73,000 clones, with over 85% observed a single time. This receptor was obtained from an adult with an advanced solid tumor such as melanoma, head and neck, liver or kidney cancer. Sequences were derived from CD4+ or CD8+ T cells sorted from blood, sampled in a trial of the OX40 agonist ivuxolimab. The chain is built from TRBV29-1 and TRBJ2-7; unclear D gene. The CDR3 loop is CSVEDPAHEQYF. In DNA, the CDR3 is TGCAGCGTTGAGGACCCCGCCCACGAGCAATACTTC.